The present entry profiles one T cell receptor (beta chain) with its context. The CDR3 has 17 residues. The V gene's germline CDR1 is SGHRS and CDR2 YFSETQ. The V segment lost 1 base and the J segment 1 base; nucleotides outside the gene matches: 9. This specimen belongs to a study of blood T cell repertoires in COVID-19. For the study at large: The samples span acute and convalescent COVID-19 from the United States, Italy and Spain.

Data came from immunoSEQ multiplex PCR; TCRdb stores just in-frame clones and leaves some out. This sample has 32,000 or so clones, with around nine tenths found just once. The chain links TRBV5-1 to TRBJ2-5, with 8 bases matching TRBD2. The source is a human donor in a cohort sampled during active COVID-19. Source material: peripheral blood. The CDR3 nucleotides read TGCGCCAGCAGCTTGAGGGGTCTAGCGGGCATCCAAGAGACCCAGTACTTC. Residues: CASSLRGLAGIQETQYF.